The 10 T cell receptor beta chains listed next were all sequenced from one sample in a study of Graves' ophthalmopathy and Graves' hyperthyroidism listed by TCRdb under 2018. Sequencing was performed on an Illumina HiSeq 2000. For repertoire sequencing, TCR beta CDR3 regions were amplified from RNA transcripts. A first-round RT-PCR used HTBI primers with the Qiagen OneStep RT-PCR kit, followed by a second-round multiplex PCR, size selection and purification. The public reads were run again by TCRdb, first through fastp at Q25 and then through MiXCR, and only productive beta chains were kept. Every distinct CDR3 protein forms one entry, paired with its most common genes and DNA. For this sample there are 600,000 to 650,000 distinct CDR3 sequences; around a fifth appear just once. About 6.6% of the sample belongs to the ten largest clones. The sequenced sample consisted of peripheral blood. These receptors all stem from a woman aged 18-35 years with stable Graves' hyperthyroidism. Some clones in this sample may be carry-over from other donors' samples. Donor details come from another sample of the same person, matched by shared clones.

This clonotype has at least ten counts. For the CDR3, the DNA is TGTGCCAGTAGTCCAGACTTCCCGATGTTCACTGAAGCTTTCTTT. Translation gives CASSPDFPMFTEAFF. The gene calls are TRBV19 and TRBJ1-1; D is unclear. CDR3 length: 15 residues. Per germline, CDR1 LNHDA and CDR2 SQIVND (reference sequence). The V end lost 5 bases, the J end lost 4 bases, and 17 bases lay between the germline ends.

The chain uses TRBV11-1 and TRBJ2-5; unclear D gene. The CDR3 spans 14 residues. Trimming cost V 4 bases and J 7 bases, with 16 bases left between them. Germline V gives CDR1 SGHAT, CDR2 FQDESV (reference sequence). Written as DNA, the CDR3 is TGTGCCAGCAGCTCGCCGTTAACGGTTTGGACCCAGTACTTC. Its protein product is CASSSPLTVWTQYF.

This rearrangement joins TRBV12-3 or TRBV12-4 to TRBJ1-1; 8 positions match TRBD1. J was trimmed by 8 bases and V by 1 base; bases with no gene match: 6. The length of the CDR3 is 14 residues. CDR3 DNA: TGTGCCAGCAGTTTAGGACAGGGGTGGGGGGAAGCTTTCTTT. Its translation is CASSLGQGWGEAFF.

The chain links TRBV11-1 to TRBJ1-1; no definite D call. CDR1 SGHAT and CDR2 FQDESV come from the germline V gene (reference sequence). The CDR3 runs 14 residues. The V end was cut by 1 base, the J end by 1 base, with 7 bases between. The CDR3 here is CASSLDAGNTEAFF. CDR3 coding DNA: TGTGCCAGCAGCTTAGATGCGGGGAACACTGAAGCTTTCTTT.

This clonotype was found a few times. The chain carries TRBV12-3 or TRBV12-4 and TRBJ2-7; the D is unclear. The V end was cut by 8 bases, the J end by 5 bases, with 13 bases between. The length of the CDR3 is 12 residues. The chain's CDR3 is CASGVRRDEQYF. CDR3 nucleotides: TGTGCCAGCGGGGTCAGAAGGGACGAGCAGTACTTC.

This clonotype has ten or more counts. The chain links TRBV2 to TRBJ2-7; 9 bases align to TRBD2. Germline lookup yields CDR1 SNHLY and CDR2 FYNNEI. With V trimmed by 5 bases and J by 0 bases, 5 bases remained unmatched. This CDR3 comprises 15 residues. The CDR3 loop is CASSNSGGSSYEQYF. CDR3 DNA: TGTGCCAGCAGTAACAGCGGGGGGAGCTCCTACGAGCAGTACTTC.

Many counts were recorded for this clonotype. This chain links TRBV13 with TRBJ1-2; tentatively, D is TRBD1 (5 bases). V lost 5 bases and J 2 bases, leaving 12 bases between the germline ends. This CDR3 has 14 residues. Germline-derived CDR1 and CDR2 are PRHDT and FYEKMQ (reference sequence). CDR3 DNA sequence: TGTGCCAGCAGCCTTGGACACAGCAACTATGGCTACACCTTC. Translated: CASSLGHSNYGYTF.

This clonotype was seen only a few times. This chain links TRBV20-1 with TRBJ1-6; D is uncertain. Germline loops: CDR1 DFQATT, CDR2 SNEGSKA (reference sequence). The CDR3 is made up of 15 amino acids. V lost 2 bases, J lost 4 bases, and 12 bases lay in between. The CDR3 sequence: CSARRSSGYNSPLHF. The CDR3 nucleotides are TGCAGTGCTAGAAGAAGCAGCGGATATAATTCACCCCTCCACTTT.

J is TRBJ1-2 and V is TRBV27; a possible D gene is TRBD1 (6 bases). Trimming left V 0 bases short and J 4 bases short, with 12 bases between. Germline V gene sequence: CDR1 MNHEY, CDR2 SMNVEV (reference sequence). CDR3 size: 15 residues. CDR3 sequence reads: CASSLSVDRTYGYTF. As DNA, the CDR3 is TGTGCCAGCAGTTTATCGGTCGACAGGACCTATGGCTACACCTTC.

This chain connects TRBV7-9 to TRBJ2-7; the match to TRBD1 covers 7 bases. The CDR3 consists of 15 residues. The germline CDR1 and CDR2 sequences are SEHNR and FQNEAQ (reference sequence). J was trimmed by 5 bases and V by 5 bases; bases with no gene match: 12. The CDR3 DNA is TGTGCCAGCAGCCCCCGACAGGGTATGATCCACGAGCAGTACTTC. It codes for CASSPRQGMIHEQYF. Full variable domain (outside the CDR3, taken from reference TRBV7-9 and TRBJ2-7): DTGVSQNPRHKITKRGQNVTFRCDPISEHNRLYWYRQTLGQGPEFLTYFQNEAQLEKSRLLSDRFSAERPKGSFSTLEIQRTEQGDSAMYLCASSPRQGMIHEQYFGPGTRLTVT.